Below, 27 T cell receptor beta chains from the same sample are listed, as sequenced in a study of control samples from healthy donors and cancer patients. TCRdb's table, derived via immunoSEQ multiplex PCR, lists solely in-frame clones and lacks some. This sample has 110,000 to 150,000 clones, with more than 90% found just once. Sequencing was performed on blood. These TCRs come from a man aged 25 to 40 in good health.

This clone has just one count. The chain has TRBV7-2 and TRBJ1-3; D remains ambiguous. Between the trimmed V and J ends, which lost 1 base and 2 bases, there was a span of 3 bases. CDR1 is SGHTA, CDR2 FQGNSA, per germline. This CDR3 is built from 13 residues. The CDR3 sequence is CASSLGPGNTIYF. The CDR3 DNA is TGTGCCAGCAGCTTAGGACCTGGAAACACCATATATTTT.

This chain connects TRBV6-5 to TRBJ1-3; no clear D. Trimming left V 0 bases short and J 4 bases short, with 7 bases between. CDR1 MNHEY and CDR2 SVGAGI come from the germline V gene. The CDR3 covers 14 residues. The chain's CDR3 is CASSYSGSGNTIYF. The CDR3 DNA is TGTGCCAGCAGTTACTCTGGGTCAGGAAACACCATATATTTT.

The chain joins TRBV2 to TRBJ2-1; 14 bases agree with TRBD2. Germline V CDR1 and CDR2: SNHLY, FYNNEI. The CDR3 is 16 residues long. The trim removed 6 bases at V and 7 bases at J, leaving 8 bases unmatched. CDR3 coding DNA: TGTGCCAGCAGGGGGACTAGCGGGAGCCGGTGGAATGAGCAGTTCTTC. Protein sequence: CASRGTSGSRWNEQFF.

The CDR3 sequence is CATSGLGRSSYNEQFF. For the CDR3, the DNA is TGTGCCACCAGCGGCCTTGGGCGGAGCTCCTACAATGAGCAGTTCTTC. The genes are TRBV15 and TRBJ2-1; the D is unclear. Per the germline V gene, CDR1 is LNHNV and CDR2 is YYDKDF (reference sequence). V lost 5 bases to trimming and J lost 0 bases, with 14 bases between them. There are 16 residues in the CDR3. Drawing the rest from reference TRBV15 and TRBJ2-1, the complete variable domain is DAMVIQNPRYQVTQFGKPVTLSCSQTLNHNVMYWYQQKSSQAPKLLFHYYDKDFNNEADTPDNFQSRRPNTSFCFLDIRSPGLGDTAMYLCATSGLGRSSYNEQFFGPGTRLTVL.

This chain uses TRBV10-1 with TRBJ2-7; TRBD1 matches 8 bases. The V gene end was trimmed by 6 bases and the J gene end by 3 bases; junction bases not matched to a gene: 13. The CDR3 totals 16 residues. Germline values: CDR1 WNHNN, CDR2 SYGVQD (reference sequence). CDR3 loop: CASRGLGRTGSYEQYF. CDR3 nucleotides: TGCGCCAGCAGAGGCTTAGGCCGGACAGGGAGCTACGAGCAGTACTTC.

The V call is TRBV28, the J call TRBJ1-5; 10 nucleotides line up with TRBD1. The CDR3 runs to 13 residues. V shed 9 bases and J 6 bases; nucleotides not matched to a gene: 5. Germline V CDR1 and CDR2: MDHEN, SYDVKM. The DNA for the CDR3 is TGTGCCAGTGGGGGACAGGGGTTTCAGCCCCAGCATTTT. Its translation: CASGGQGFQPQHF.

The chain employs TRBV11-2 and TRBJ2-1; 15 bases map to TRBD2. The CDR3 covers 17 residues. The ends lost 2 bases at V and 10 bases at J; junction bases unmatched: 9. Per germline, CDR1 SGHAT and CDR2 FQNNGV. The CDR3 here is CASSLTPGLAGGQEQFF. The CDR3 coding sequence is TGTGCCAGCAGCTTAACCCCGGGACTAGCGGGAGGTCAGGAGCAGTTCTTC.

The rearrangement joins TRBV11-2 to TRBJ2-3; D may be TRBD2 (5 bases). Germline values: CDR1 SGHAT, CDR2 FQNNGV. Trimming took off 2 bases at V and 2 bases at J, with 14 bases between the two ends. The CDR3 sequence is 16 residues long. CDR3 in DNA: TGTGCCAGCAGCTTAAGGGTGGACTCCCCCACAGATACGCAGTATTTT. Protein sequence: CASSLRVDSPTDTQYF.

V and J are TRBV12-3 or TRBV12-4 and TRBJ2-1; no definite D call. V was trimmed by 3 bases and J by 8 bases, leaving 8 bases between them. There are 12 residues in the CDR3. As DNA, the CDR3 is TGTGCCAGCAGTTTTGTGGGCCATGAGCAGTTCTTC. Encoded protein: CASSFVGHEQFF.

V usage is TRBV5-4 and J usage is TRBJ2-2; TRBD1 agrees at 9 bases. This CDR3 has 16 amino acids. With V trimmed by 1 base and J by 2 bases, 3 bases remained unmatched. CDR1 is SGHNT and CDR2 is YYREEE in the germline V gene (reference sequence). The CDR3: CASSLNRGLNTGELFF. The CDR3 DNA reads as TGTGCCAGCAGCTTGAACAGGGGGCTTAACACCGGGGAGCTGTTTTTT.

The V gene is TRBV27, the J gene TRBJ2-1; D unresolved. This CDR3 is built from 11 residues. The V gene lost 3 bases and the J gene lost 6 bases, with 3 bases spanning the gap. Germline CDR1 reads MNHEY; CDR2 reads SMNVEV (reference sequence). For the CDR3, the DNA is TGTGCCAGCAGTTTCGGCAATGAGCAGTTCTTC. Translation: CASSFGNEQFF.

The rearrangement joins TRBV9 to TRBJ2-1, with TRBD2 identical over 7 bases. The trim removed 4 bases at V and 4 bases at J, leaving 20 bases unmatched. Germline loops: CDR1 SGDLS, CDR2 YYNGEE. The CDR3 spans 19 residues. Written as DNA, the CDR3 is TGTGCCAGCAGCCCCCGGTCTTCCCTAGCGGCGAACTCTTACAATGAGCAGTTCTTC. It specifies CASSPRSSLAANSYNEQFF.

The chain recombines TRBV2 with TRBJ2-1; D remains unclear. Per the germline V gene, CDR1 is SNHLY and CDR2 is FYNNEI. CDR3 size: 10 residues. Trimming took 4 bases from V and 10 from J, leaving 5 bases between them. CDR3 sequence: CASSAVEQFF. As DNA, the CDR3 is TGTGCCAGCAGTGCAGTCGAGCAGTTCTTC.

The genes are TRBV6-5 and TRBJ1-5; perhaps TRBD1 as D (5 bases). Germline V gene sequence: CDR1 MNHEY, CDR2 SVGAGI. V was shortened by 2 bases and J by 3 bases, with 11 bases between the two germline ends. The CDR3 totals 15 residues. The CDR3 nucleotides are TGTGCCAGCAGTTACCAGGTACAGGACAATCAGCCCCAGCATTTT. This gives the protein CASSYQVQDNQPQHF.

The J gene is TRBJ2-5, the V gene TRBV6-5; 8 bases align to TRBD2. Losses at the gene ends were 3 bases for V and 5 bases for J; bases not matched to a gene: 8. The CDR3 extends over 15 amino acids. Germline V gene sequence: CDR1 MNHEY, CDR2 SVGAGI. The CDR3 reads CASSYFSGAFETQYF. CDR3 in DNA: TGTGCCAGCAGTTATTTTAGCGGGGCTTTCGAGACCCAGTACTTC.

This chain uses TRBV10-3 with TRBJ1-3; no firm D call. This CDR3 is 13 amino acids long. V was shortened by 6 bases and J by 0 bases, with 6 bases between the two germline ends. Germline V gives CDR1 ENHRY, CDR2 SYGVKD. CDR3 in DNA: TGTGCCATCAGGGCCAACTCTGGAAACACCATATATTTT. Translation: CAIRANSGNTIYF.

The rearrangement joins TRBV7-8 to TRBJ1-6; no reliable D call. Germline lookup yields CDR1 SGHVS and CDR2 FQNEAQ. The germline V and J ends were trimmed by 1 base and 2 bases, with 12 bases remaining between them. The CDR3 is made up of 17 amino acids. The CDR3 sequence: CASSLGPTVAYNSPLHF. The CDR3 DNA follows: TGTGCCAGCAGCTTAGGTCCCACAGTAGCCTATAATTCACCCCTCCACTTT. The whole variable domain, filled in from reference TRBV7-8 and TRBJ1-6, reads GAGVSQSPRYKVAKRGQDVALRCDPISGHVSLFWYQQALGQGPEFLTYFQNEAQLDKSGLPSDRFFAERPEGSVSTLKIQRTQQEDSAVYLCASSLGPTVAYNSPLHFGNGTRLTVT.

J is TRBJ2-6 and V is TRBV27, with 7 bases lining up with TRBD1. This CDR3 spans 15 amino acids. In germline, CDR1 is MNHEY, CDR2 SMNVEV (reference sequence). J was trimmed by 2 bases and V by 3 bases; bases with no gene match: 1. For the CDR3, the DNA is TGTGCCAGCAGTTTTAGGGGGCCTGGGGCCAACGTCCTGACTTTC. It yields the protein CASSFRGPGANVLTF. Drawing the rest from reference TRBV27 and TRBJ2-6, the complete variable domain is EAQVTQNPRYLITVTGKKLTVTCSQNMNHEYMSWYRQDPGLGLRQIYYSMNVEVTDKGDVPEGYKVSRKEKRNFPLILESPSPNQTSLYFCASSFRGPGANVLTFGAGSRLTVL.

The chain combines TRBV6-4 with TRBJ1-5; D might be TRBD1 (6 bases). The CDR3 totals 16 residues. V dropped 6 bases and J dropped 0 bases, with 15 bases sitting between them. Germline V CDR1 and CDR2: MRHNA, SNTAGT. CDR3 bases: TGTGCCAGCAGCGTTCCGGACAGAAATAGCAATCAGCCCCAGCATTTT. Protein product: CASSVPDRNSNQPQHF.

The chain uses TRBV11-2 and TRBJ2-1, with TRBD2 as a possible D gene (6 bases). The germline V and J ends were trimmed by 5 bases and 5 bases, with 13 bases remaining between them. The CDR3 sequence is 14 residues long. Per germline, CDR1 SGHAT and CDR2 FQNNGV. CDR3 DNA: TGTGCCAGCAGCGCGCAACTAGCAGACAATGAGCAGTTCTTC. Protein product: CASSAQLADNEQFF. The full variable domain, its missing parts supplied by reference TRBV11-2 and TRBJ2-1, is EAGVAQSPRYKIIEKRQSVAFWCNPISGHATLYWYQQILGQGPKLLIQFQNNGVVDDSQLPKDRFSAERLKGVDSTLKIQPAKLEDSAVYLCASSAQLADNEQFFGPGTRLTVL.

The chain employs TRBV27 and TRBJ2-7; the match to TRBD1 covers 8 bases. Trimming at V came to 2 bases and at J to 2 bases, leaving 5 bases not matched to a gene. This CDR3 has 15 amino acids. CDR1 and CDR2 (germline): MNHEY, SMNVEV (reference sequence). The CDR3 here is CASSLGYRGTYEQYF. The CDR3 bases are TGTGCCAGCAGTTTAGGGTACAGGGGGACCTACGAGCAGTACTTC.

The chain recombines TRBV24-1 with TRBJ2-1, with TRBD1 matching 7 bases. CDR3 size: 13 residues. Germline assignment: CDR1 KGHDR and CDR2 SFDVKD. Unmatched junction bases numbered 6, after V lost 4 bases and J lost 10 bases. The DNA for the CDR3 is TGTGCCACCAGTGAATACCGGGACAGAGAGCAGTTCTTC. Translation: CATSEYRDREQFF.

In DNA form, the CDR3 reads TGTGCCAGCAGCTACCACGGCATGAGCTCTGGAAACACCATATATTTT. As protein: CASSYHGMSSGNTIYF. The genes are TRBV7-9 and TRBJ1-3; D remains ambiguous. Germline-derived CDR1 and CDR2 are SEHNR and FQNEAQ (reference sequence). CDR3 length: 16 residues. Deletions cut 4 bases from V and 0 bases from J, with 13 bases between.

The chain links TRBV2 to TRBJ1-2, with no clear D. The CDR3 consists of 12 residues. CDR1 is SNHLY and CDR2 is FYNNEI in the germline V gene. Trimming took 6 bases from V and 3 from J, leaving 8 bases between them. CDR3 DNA: TGTGCCAGCAGGGACCCCTACTATGGCTACACCTTC. Its protein product is CASRDPYYGYTF.

CDR3 nucleotide sequence: TGTGCCACCAGCGGATCAGGGTCAACTAATGAAAAACTGTTTTTT. Its translation is CATSGSGSTNEKLFF. J is TRBJ1-4 and V is TRBV15; tentatively, D is TRBD1 (5 bases). Per germline, CDR1 LNHNV and CDR2 YYDKDF (reference sequence). V was pared by 5 bases and J by 0 bases, with 10 bases between. This CDR3 region has 15 residues.

The rearrangement joins TRBV5-6 to TRBJ1-6, with 11 bases that match TRBD1. The CDR3 is 16 residues long. Trimming at V came to 3 bases and at J to 7 bases, leaving 6 bases not matched to a gene. Germline CDR1 reads SGHDT; CDR2 reads YYEEEE. CDR3 protein: CASSSRTGGGNSPLHF. The CDR3 DNA reads as TGTGCCAGCAGCTCCCGGACAGGGGGCGGAAATTCACCCCTCCACTTT. The full variable domain, its missing parts supplied by reference TRBV5-6 and TRBJ1-6, is DAGVTQSPTHLIKTRGQQVTLRCSPKSGHDTVSWYQQALGQGPQFIFQYYEEEERQRGNFPDRFSGHQFPNYSSELNVNALLLGDSALYLCASSSRTGGGNSPLHFGNGTRLTVT.

V gene TRBV6-6 combines with J gene TRBJ2-1; tentatively, D is TRBD1 (7 bases). This CDR3 has 15 residues. With 4 bases removed from V and 8 bases from J, the gap between germline ends came to 18 bases. The germline V gene has CDR1 MNHNY and CDR2 SVGAGI (reference sequence). This CDR3 is CASSFRRQGLDEQFF. The CDR3 region has the DNA TGTGCCAGCAGTTTTCGTAGACAGGGACTGGATGAGCAGTTCTTC.